This T cell receptor (beta chain) was documented in a study of shared clonotypes between healthy human individuals (dated by TCRdb to about 2020). Regarding the complete study: The cohort comprised a couple of women and a few men aged 18 to 49 years. Libraries were prepared and TCR repertoires were sequenced by different laboratories using diverse techniques, in order to increase sequencing depth and limit assay-specific biases. Leukapheresis yielded between about 0.94 and 9.5 billion PBMCs per donor. For each donor, three plates each were used for CD4 naive and CD4 memory, two plates were used for CD8 naive, and one plate was used for CD8 memory. To estimate repertoire size and how much clonotype sharing occurs between individuals, the study deeply sequenced the blood TCR repertoires of roughly 5 healthy adults.

CD8 naive samples consisted of CD45RO-negative cells that were positively selected for CCR7, yielding a CD45RA+CCR7+ population without TemRA cells. The donors were healthy, HIV-negative adults who had no recently reported acute infections or vaccinations. Only Caucasian adults living in Nashville, Tennessee, USA were represented among the donors. Blood was collected by leukapheresis, and PBMCs were isolated by Ficoll-Histopaque density gradient centrifugation and then cryopreserved in liquid nitrogen vapor phase. Purity and quantity of every magnetically sorted T cell population were checked by analytical flow cytometry. Genomic DNA was isolated from every sorted fraction and measured by UV absorbance on a Nanodrop 2000c. On this clone itself: This clone's antigen is unknown. No much larger clone exists at a distance of one base, and base qualities are not known.

The study at large found these results: Estimated clonotype richness was generally larger for naive than for memory subsets. Rarefaction of sorted-subset datasets indicated incomplete sequencing despite the large sequencing depth. Pairwise subsampling led to the expectation that sequencing depth would affect the degree of clonotype sharing among donors. Clonotypes shared by all four sorted-subset donors showed higher generation probabilities than non-shared clonotypes. Sharing across several donors was observed for roughly 5% of naive CD4, 3.5% of naive CD8, 2.3% of memory CD4, and around 0.42% of memory CD8 clonotypes. Only blood was sampled, and tissue TCR repertoires likely differ from those in blood. Because the study included only a small number of donors, the genetic and exposure-history diversity represented was limited.

Counted from cysteine to phenylalanine, this CDR3 has 17 amino acids. Of the read, only the CDR3 DNA is kept; its 51 bases are in frame from base 1. V drops 0 bases and J drops 3 bases, leaving 18 bases in between. Sequences MNHEY (CDR1) and SMNVEV (CDR2) are obtained from the germline V gene (reference sequence). TCR CDR3 regions were amplified from genomic DNA by multiplex PCR using the deep immunoSEQ assay. Extracted genomic DNA from each cell subset was distributed evenly across all wells of several immunoSEQ 96-well plates, and each plate was treated as a replicate. Each replicate PCR for sorted subsets received around 200 ng genomic DNA, equal to roughly 30,000 T cell genomes. Purified libraries were measured with a Qubit 3.0 fluorometer, size-checked on a Bioanalyzer 2100, and measured again with the KAPA Library Quantification kit. A separate single-read 150-cycle Illumina NextSeq 550 flow cell was used to sequence each immunoSEQ 96-well plate. The study's processing was this. Because only junctional sequences without quality scores were contained in the immunoSEQ output, filtering matching that applied to full-length reads could not be performed. To assign V/J genes and CDR3, sequences were annotated against IMGT germline references using PyIR, a Python wrapper for IgBLAST v1.9. Reads were removed for weak V/J assignments (E-value above 1e-6), missing CDR3, stop codons, out-of-frame junctions, or ambiguous translated residues. V3J clonotypes were defined as sequences sharing an identical inferred V gene, J gene, and CDR3 amino acid sequence. Percentage overlap between repertoires was computed as shared unique clonotypes divided by the size of the smaller repertoire. RTK rarefaction, the Chao1 estimator, and Recon v2.1 estimates of unobserved clonotypes were used to assess repertoire richness. Generation probabilities were computed with OLGA for all TCRbeta clonotypes obtained by the gDNA method from several donors. TCRdb holds this immuneACCESS table with in-frame rearrangements only. Some clones are missing; in checked studies, unresolved V genes explain under half, and the rest has no known cause. V and J calls and clone size are those listed in that table; D and trimming were worked out from the DNA. The sample table holds some 740,000 clones, of which around 92% were seen once. Clones ranked in the top ten supply approximately 25% of the sample.

The sequencing sample was made of naive CD8+ T cells sorted from blood. Taken with the paper, the label for cell subset or site translates to: CD45RA+CCR7+. The chain is assembled from TRBV27 and TRBJ2-7; the D segment cannot be called with confidence. The receptor comes from a man aged 25 to 40 in good health. The CDR3 loop reads CASSLSSPGKLIYEQYF. The DNA reads TGTGCCAGCAGTTTATCCTCCCCGGGCAAACTAATCTACGAGCAGTACTTC.